The 7 T cell receptor beta chains in this list originate from one sample, sequenced in a study of blood T cell repertoires in COVID-19. Method: immunoSEQ multiplex PCR; TCRdb's copy keeps in-frame clones and lacks some. The table lists about 240,000 clones, around nine tenths of them singletons. The sample consisted of PBMCs or T cells enriched from blood (not recorded which). Receptors were obtained from a woman in her 30s who had recovered from COVID-19.

The CDR3 nucleotides read TGTGCCAGCAGCCCACAGGGGTGGGAATCGAGGAACTATGGCTACACCTTC. This encodes CASSPQGWESRNYGYTF. The chain recombines TRBV3-1 (or the pseudogene TRBV3-2) with TRBJ1-2, with 7 bases matching TRBD1. After removal of 4 bases from V and 2 bases from J, the junction contained 13 bases not matched to a gene. The CDR3 has 17 amino acids. Germline lookup yields CDR1 LGHDT and CDR2 YNNKEL (reference sequence).

The V and J genes are TRBV23-1 and TRBJ1-6; D may be TRBD1 (5 bases). TRBV23-1 is treated as an ORF (open reading frame) with a function not yet certain. The length of the CDR3 is 13 residues. Trimming pared 0 bases from V and 8 bases from J, leaving 5 bases between. CDR3 loop: CASSQSGHSPLHF. DNA for the CDR3: TGCGCCAGCAGTCAATCGGGGCATTCACCCCTCCACTTT.

The rearrangement joins TRBV29-1 to TRBJ2-1; D possibly corresponds to TRBD1 (6 bases). CDR1 is SQVTM and CDR2 is ANQGSEA in the germline V gene. Between the trimmed V and J ends, which lost 4 bases and 11 bases, there was a span of 24 bases. The CDR3 spans 15 residues. CDR3 in amino acids: CSVGYRATPNPKQFF. CDR3 bases: TGCAGCGTTGGTTACAGGGCCACTCCAAATCCGAAGCAGTTCTTC.

The V gene is TRBV30, the J gene TRBJ2-2, with 7 positions matching TRBD2. The CDR3 is made up of 13 amino acids. The ends lost 3 bases at V and 6 bases at J; junction bases unmatched: 4. Per germline, CDR1 GTSNPN and CDR2 SVGIG (reference sequence). The CDR3 here is CAWRRGRAGELFF. The CDR3 DNA is TGTGCCTGGAGGCGGGGGAGGGCCGGGGAGCTGTTTTTT. Drawing the rest from reference TRBV30 and TRBJ2-2, the complete variable domain is SQTIHQWPATLVQPVGSPLSLECTVEGTSNPNLYWYRQAAGRGLQLLFYSVGIGQISSEVPQNLSASRPQDRQFILSSKKLLLSDSGFYLCAWRRGRAGELFFGEGSRLTVL.

This rearrangement joins TRBV19 to TRBJ2-1; D possibly corresponds to TRBD1 (7 bases). Germline V lookup: CDR1 LNHDA, CDR2 SQIVND (reference sequence). Trimming shortened V by 5 bases and J by 7 bases, and 21 bases separated the two germline ends. The CDR3 runs to 16 residues. The CDR3: CASSPGGRVVLNEQFF. The CDR3 nucleotides read TGTGCCAGTAGTCCAGGGGGGCGCGTAGTCCTAAATGAGCAGTTCTTC.

The V gene is TRBV7-6, the J gene TRBJ1-1; D is unclear. The CDR3 covers 16 residues. V gave up 2 bases and J gave up 0 bases, with 13 bases separating them. Germline lookup yields CDR1 SGHVS and CDR2 FNYEAQ. CDR3 in amino acids: CASSLKLGEMNTEAFF. CDR3 in DNA: TGTGCCAGCAGCTTAAAGCTGGGCGAGATGAACACTGAAGCTTTCTTT.

The chain couples TRBV20-1 to TRBJ1-5; D is possibly TRBD1 (5 bases). In germline, CDR1 is DFQATT, CDR2 SNEGSKA (reference sequence). The CDR3 totals 10 residues. Trimming shortened V by 6 bases and J by 9 bases, and 9 bases separated the two germline ends. The CDR3 nucleotides are TGCAGTGCGGTTAGGGGGCCCCAGCATTTT. It encodes CSAVRGPQHF.